Presented here are 2 T cell receptor beta chains from one specimen sequenced in a study of cytomegalovirus exposure and HLA in healthy donors. The PCR ran on 60 Vbeta and 13 Jbeta primers. Here immunoSEQ multiplex PCR was the method, and the copy in TCRdb shows in-frame clones only, minus some. The sample holds about 160,000 clones; more than 75% are singletons and the top ten take about 1.3%. Sequenced: PBMCs. These receptors originate from a male donor in good health and CMV-seronegative.

The chain carries TRBV6-5 and TRBJ1-2, with 10 bases identical to TRBD1. The CDR3 runs to 15 residues. J gave up 7 bases and V 6 bases, and 11 bases lay outside the gene matches. Per the germline V gene, CDR1 is MNHEY and CDR2 is SVGAGI. CDR3 DNA: TGTGCCAGCAGCCCCGGGACAGGGGTTTTAGGTGGCTACACCTTC. Its translation is CASSPGTGVLGGYTF.

In its sample, this clone was seen once. This sequence joins TRBV6-6 and TRBJ2-5; D unclear. The end of the DNA is better explained by TRBJ2-7, so the J call may be wrong. Germline V gene data show CDR1 as MNHNY and CDR2 as SVGAGI (reference sequence). The CDR3 totals 11 residues. CDR3 protein: CASSSVYEQYF. The DNA for the CDR3 is TGTGCCAGCAGTTCTGTTTACGAGCAGTACTTC.